This passage covers 21 T cell receptor beta chains from one sample sequenced in a study of blood T cell repertoires in COVID-19. The data were produced by immunoSEQ multiplex PCR, yet TCRdb's version contains in-frame clones alone and is incomplete. Of 250,000 to 350,000 clones in the sample, roughly 89% were seen once. Sequenced input: peripheral blood. The source of these receptors is a woman in her 40s who had recovered from COVID-19.

The DNA for the CDR3 is TGTGCCAGCAGCCAAGAGCCTACCTCCAATGAGCAGTTCTTC. Its translation: CASSQEPTSNEQFF. The rearrangement joins TRBV4-2 to TRBJ2-1; no definite D call. V lost 0 bases, J lost 6 bases, and 9 bases lay in between. Germline V gene data show CDR1 as LGHNA and CDR2 as YNFKEQ. The CDR3 spans 14 residues.

The V and J genes are TRBV9 and TRBJ2-1, with TRBD2 matching over 8 bases. Unmatched junction bases numbered 4, after V lost 0 bases and J lost 2 bases. Looked up from germline, CDR1 is SGDLS and CDR2 is YYNGEE. The CDR3 totals 16 residues. The CDR3 sequence: CASSVVSGSAYNEQFF. The CDR3 nucleotides are TGTGCCAGCAGCGTAGTAAGCGGGAGTGCCTACAATGAGCAGTTCTTC.

The chain links TRBV29-1 to TRBJ2-1, with 10 positions matching TRBD2. The CDR3 extends over 18 amino acids. Germline values: CDR1 SQVTM, CDR2 ANQGSEA. V was pared by 1 base and J by 1 base, with 10 bases of the junction left unmatched. This chain's CDR3 is CSVEVWASGSESYNEQFF. The CDR3 DNA is TGCAGCGTTGAAGTCTGGGCTAGCGGGAGCGAGTCCTACAATGAGCAGTTCTTC.

This clone was detected once. The J gene is TRBJ1-4, the V gene TRBV19; TRBD1 agrees at 9 bases. CDR1 is LNHDA and CDR2 is SQIVND in the germline V gene (reference sequence). V shed 6 bases, J shed 0 bases, and the junction held 2 bases outside the gene matches. The CDR3 covers 15 residues. The DNA for the CDR3 is TGTGCCAGTAGGGGACAGGGCGCAACTAATGAAAAACTGTTTTTT. This gives the protein CASRGQGATNEKLFF. The complete variable domain, with remaining parts taken from reference TRBV19 and TRBJ1-4, reads DGGITQSPKYLFRKEGQNVTLSCEQNLNHDAMYWYRQDPGQGLRLIYYSQIVNDFQKGDIAEGYSVSREKKESFPLTVTSAQKNPTAFYLCASRGQGATNEKLFFGSGTQLSVL.

This chain connects TRBV7-8 to TRBJ1-5; 9 bases are shared with TRBD1. The V gene's germline CDR1 is SGHVS and CDR2 FQNEAQ. The CDR3 covers 16 residues. The trim removed 5 bases at V and 0 bases at J, leaving 5 bases unmatched. The CDR3 loop is CASSPGTGTSNQPQHF. The CDR3 DNA reads TGTGCCAGCAGCCCCGGGACAGGGACTAGCAATCAGCCCCAGCATTTT. Together with reference TRBV7-8 and TRBJ1-5, the CDR3 gives the full variable domain: GAGVSQSPRYKVAKRGQDVALRCDPISGHVSLFWYQQALGQGPEFLTYFQNEAQLDKSGLPSDRFFAERPEGSVSTLKIQRTQQEDSAVYLCASSPGTGTSNQPQHFGDGTRLSIL.

The J gene is TRBJ1-2, the V gene TRBV27; TRBD1 agrees at 9 bases. V gave up 6 bases and J gave up 6 bases; unmatched junction bases: 11. In germline, CDR1 is MNHEY, CDR2 SMNVEV (reference sequence). This CDR3 is 15 amino acids long. The CDR3: CASSPIGTGRDGYTF. In DNA, the CDR3 is TGTGCCAGCAGCCCAATCGGGACAGGGCGGGATGGCTACACCTTC.

A few counts support this clone. The chain combines TRBV27 with TRBJ2-1, with D perhaps matching TRBD2 (6 bases). The CDR3 is made up of 14 amino acids. Looked up from germline, CDR1 is MNHEY and CDR2 is SMNVEV (reference sequence). Deletions cut 5 bases from V and 6 bases from J, with 14 bases between. This chain's CDR3 is CASSQNSGGNEQFF. The DNA of the CDR3 is TGTGCCAGCAGTCAAAATAGCGGAGGCAATGAGCAGTTCTTC.

The gene calls are TRBV6-6 and TRBJ1-2; a weak D match, TRBD1 (6 bases). Trimming pared 2 bases from V and 5 bases from J, leaving 12 bases between. The CDR3 has 14 amino acids. CDR1 and CDR2 (germline): MNHNY, SVGAGI (reference sequence). CDR3 DNA sequence: TGTGCCAGCAGTTACGTGAGACAGGATTATGGCTACACCTTC. Translation gives CASSYVRQDYGYTF.

This rearrangement joins TRBV19 to TRBJ1-5, with a tentative D call TRBD1 (5 bases). CDR1 is LNHDA and CDR2 is SQIVND in the germline V gene (reference sequence). This CDR3 contains 15 residues. The germline V and J ends were trimmed by 2 bases and 7 bases, with 15 bases remaining between them. DNA of the CDR3: TGTGCCAGTAGTATAAGGGGCGACCAGGCGCAGCCCCAGCATTTT. Encoded protein: CASSIRGDQAQPQHF.

The chain joins TRBV27 to TRBJ2-1, with D maybe TRBD2 (5 bases). CDR3 length: 14 residues. The V gene lost 2 bases and the J gene lost 9 bases, with 14 bases spanning the gap. CDR1 MNHEY and CDR2 SMNVEV come from the germline V gene (reference sequence). The CDR3 DNA reads as TGTGCCAGCAGTTTAGGGCTAGCTTCCCTTGAGCAGTTCTTC. This sequence encodes CASSLGLASLEQFF.

The rearrangement links TRBV27 to TRBJ1-2; TRBD1 matches 8 bases. The CDR3 runs 13 residues. V shed 6 bases, J shed 2 bases, and the junction held 2 bases outside the gene matches. Germline CDR1 reads MNHEY; CDR2 reads SMNVEV (reference sequence). The DNA for the CDR3 is TGTGCCAGCAGACAGGGGGTGAACTATGGCTACACCTTC. The encoded protein is CASRQGVNYGYTF.

This rearrangement joins TRBV6-1 to TRBJ2-7; the D gene is possibly TRBD2 (5 bases). The germline V gene has CDR1 MNHNS and CDR2 SASEGT. Trimming cost V 0 bases and J 2 bases, with 11 bases left between them. The CDR3 extends over 15 amino acids. Here the CDR3 DNA reads TGTGCCAGCAGTGAAGCGGTTAGCGTGGCCTACGAGCAGTACTTC. This codes for CASSEAVSVAYEQYF.

This clone has a single count. J is TRBJ2-2 and V is TRBV2, with 8 bases aligning to TRBD2. The germline V gene encodes CDR1 SNHLY and CDR2 FYNNEI. The CDR3 length is 17 residues. Trimming removed 6 bases from V and 2 bases from J; junction bases left unmatched: 11. The CDR3 DNA follows: TGTGCCAGCAGCTTAGGAGGGGCGGGAGGCAACACCGGGGAGCTGTTTTTT. It yields the protein CASSLGGAGGNTGELFF.

The rearrangement uses TRBV19 and TRBJ2-1; 14 bases are shared with TRBD2. This CDR3 has 15 amino acids. V lost 3 bases and J lost 10; bases outside the gene matches: 5. In germline, CDR1 is LNHDA, CDR2 SQIVND (reference sequence). The CDR3 sequence is CASSMGGLAGVEQFF. The CDR3 bases are TGTGCCAGTAGTATGGGGGGACTAGCGGGAGTCGAGCAGTTCTTC.

The J gene is TRBJ2-1, the V gene TRBV5-1, with 11 bases aligning to TRBD2. The CDR3 spans 16 residues. V lost 4 bases, J lost 7 bases, and 10 bases stayed unmatched. Germline CDR1 is SGHRS and CDR2 is YFSETQ. CDR3 coding DNA: TGCGCCAGCAGCCCGCTACTAGCGGGAGTGGAAAATGAGCAGTTCTTC. This sequence encodes CASSPLLAGVENEQFF.

As regards this clone: A read error may produce the germline difference seen at one junction end. The chain couples TRBV4-1 to TRBJ2-5; TRBD2 is a possible D gene (5 bases). CDR1 MGHRA and CDR2 YSYEKL come from the germline V gene. The CDR3 spans 12 residues. The CDR3, as DNA: TGCGCCAGCAGCCAAGAGAGGGAGCAGCTTAACTTC. Protein sequence: CASSQEREQLNF.

V usage is TRBV6-5 and J usage is TRBJ2-1; D gene unclear. Trimming shortened V by 5 bases and J by 8 bases, and 10 bases separated the two germline ends. The CDR3 totals 12 residues. Germline assignment: CDR1 MNHEY and CDR2 SVGAGI. CDR3 nucleotide sequence: TGTGCCAGCAGTAAGACCGGAGATGAGCAGTTCTTC. Translated: CASSKTGDEQFF.

The table lists this clone with a few counts. CDR3 nucleotides: TGTGCCAGCAGCCCTCGGACAGGGGGGCTCTCTGGAAACACCATATATTTT. Its translation is CASSPRTGGLSGNTIYF. The chain has TRBV11-2 and TRBJ1-3, with 10 bases matching TRBD1. With 5 bases clipped from V and 0 bases from J, the junction kept 7 bases outside the gene matches. This CDR3 has 17 amino acids. CDR1 SGHAT and CDR2 FQNNGV come from the germline V gene.

This chain joins TRBV28 and TRBJ2-3; 11 bases fit TRBD2. Germline assignment: CDR1 MDHEN and CDR2 SYDVKM. This CDR3 contains 16 residues. The ends lost 5 bases at V and 2 bases at J; junction bases unmatched: 6. CDR3 sequence (DNA): TGTGCCAGCAGTCAGTGGACTAGCGGGTACACAGATACGCAGTATTTT. It encodes CASSQWTSGYTDTQYF.

V and J are TRBV6-1 and TRBJ2-1, with 14 bases aligning to TRBD2. Germline V CDR1 and CDR2: MNHNS, SASEGT. J was trimmed by 6 bases and V by 4 bases; bases with no gene match: 11. The CDR3 has 18 amino acids. CDR3: CASSGLTGTSGSGNEQFF. The CDR3 coding sequence is TGTGCCAGCAGTGGGCTAACAGGGACTAGCGGGAGTGGCAATGAGCAGTTCTTC.

The chain recombines TRBV4-2 with TRBJ2-1; D may be TRBD2 (5 bases). CDR3 length equals 16 residues. Germline V gene sequence: CDR1 LGHNA, CDR2 YNFKEQ. V was shortened by 0 bases and J by 0 bases, with 9 bases between the two germline ends. Here the CDR3 reads CASSQDGSGSYNEQFF. In nucleotides, the CDR3 is TGTGCCAGCAGCCAAGATGGCAGCGGCTCCTACAATGAGCAGTTCTTC.